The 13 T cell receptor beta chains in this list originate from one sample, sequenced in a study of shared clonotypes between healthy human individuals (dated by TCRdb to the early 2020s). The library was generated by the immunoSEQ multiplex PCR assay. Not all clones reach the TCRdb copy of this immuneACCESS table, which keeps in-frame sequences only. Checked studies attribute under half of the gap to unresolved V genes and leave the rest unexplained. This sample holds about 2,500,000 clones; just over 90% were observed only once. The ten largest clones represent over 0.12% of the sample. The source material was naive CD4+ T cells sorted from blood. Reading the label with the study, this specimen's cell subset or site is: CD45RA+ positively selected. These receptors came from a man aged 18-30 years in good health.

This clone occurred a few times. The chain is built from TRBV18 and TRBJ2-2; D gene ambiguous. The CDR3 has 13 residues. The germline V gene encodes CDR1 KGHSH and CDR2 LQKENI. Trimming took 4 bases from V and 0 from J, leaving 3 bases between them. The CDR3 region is CASSLPNTGELFF. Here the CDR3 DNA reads TGTGCCAGCTCACTTCCGAACACCGGGGAGCTGTTTTTT.

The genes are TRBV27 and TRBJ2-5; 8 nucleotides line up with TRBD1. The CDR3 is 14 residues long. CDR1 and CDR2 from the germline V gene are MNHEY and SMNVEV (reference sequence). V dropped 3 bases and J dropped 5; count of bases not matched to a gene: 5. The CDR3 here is CASSFAGGGETQYF. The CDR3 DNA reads TGTGCCAGCAGTTTTGCAGGGGGCGGGGAGACCCAGTACTTC.

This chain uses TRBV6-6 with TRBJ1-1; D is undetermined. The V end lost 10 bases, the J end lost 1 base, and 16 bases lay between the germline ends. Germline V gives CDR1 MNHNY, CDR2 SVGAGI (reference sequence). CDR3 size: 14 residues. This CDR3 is CATQVRGGNTEAFF. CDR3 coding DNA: TGTGCCACTCAGGTCCGAGGAGGGAACACTGAAGCTTTCTTT.

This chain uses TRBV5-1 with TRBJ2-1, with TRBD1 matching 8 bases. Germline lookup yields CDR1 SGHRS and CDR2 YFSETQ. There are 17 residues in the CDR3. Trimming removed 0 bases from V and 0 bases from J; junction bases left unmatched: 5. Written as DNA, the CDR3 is TGCGCCAGCAGCTTGGCCCAAGGACAGGGCTCCTACAATGAGCAGTTCTTC. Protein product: CASSLAQGQGSYNEQFF.

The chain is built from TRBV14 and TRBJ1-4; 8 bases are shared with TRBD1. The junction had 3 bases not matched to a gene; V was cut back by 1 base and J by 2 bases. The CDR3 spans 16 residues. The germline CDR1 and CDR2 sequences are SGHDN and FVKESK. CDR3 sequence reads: CASSQGYRGTNEKLFF. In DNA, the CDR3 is TGTGCCAGCAGCCAAGGCTACAGGGGGACTAATGAAAAACTGTTTTTT.

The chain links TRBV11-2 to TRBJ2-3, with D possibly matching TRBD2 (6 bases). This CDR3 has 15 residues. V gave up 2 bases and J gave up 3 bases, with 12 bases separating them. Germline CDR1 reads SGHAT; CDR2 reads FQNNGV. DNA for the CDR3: TGTGCCAGCAGCTTAAAGGGAGGTGGTACAGATACGCAGTATTTT. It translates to CASSLKGGGTDTQYF.

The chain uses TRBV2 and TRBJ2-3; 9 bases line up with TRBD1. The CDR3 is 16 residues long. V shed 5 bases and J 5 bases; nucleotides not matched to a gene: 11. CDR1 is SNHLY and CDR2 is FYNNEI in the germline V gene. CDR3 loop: CASSPQGASLVDTQYF. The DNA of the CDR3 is TGTGCCAGCAGTCCACAGGGGGCGAGCTTGGTAGATACGCAGTATTTT. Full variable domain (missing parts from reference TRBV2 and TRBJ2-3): EPEVTQTPSHQVTQMGQEVILRCVPISNHLYFYWYRQILGQKVEFLVSFYNNEISEKSEIFDDQFSVERPDGSNFTLKIRSTKLEDSAMYFCASSPQGASLVDTQYFGPGTRLTVL.

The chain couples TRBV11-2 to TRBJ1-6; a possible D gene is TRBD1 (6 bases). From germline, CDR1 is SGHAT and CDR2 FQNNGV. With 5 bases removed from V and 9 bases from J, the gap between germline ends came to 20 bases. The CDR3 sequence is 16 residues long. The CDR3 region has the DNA TGTGCCAGCAGCCCAAGGACAGAGCTGGTTGGTTCACCCCTCCACTTT. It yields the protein CASSPRTELVGSPLHF.

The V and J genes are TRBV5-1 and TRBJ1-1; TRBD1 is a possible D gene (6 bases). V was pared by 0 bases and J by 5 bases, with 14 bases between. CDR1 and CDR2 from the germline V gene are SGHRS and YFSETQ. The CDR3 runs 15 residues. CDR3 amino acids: CASSLAGTGITEAFF. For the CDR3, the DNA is TGCGCCAGCAGCTTGGCTGGTACAGGGATAACTGAAGCTTTCTTT.

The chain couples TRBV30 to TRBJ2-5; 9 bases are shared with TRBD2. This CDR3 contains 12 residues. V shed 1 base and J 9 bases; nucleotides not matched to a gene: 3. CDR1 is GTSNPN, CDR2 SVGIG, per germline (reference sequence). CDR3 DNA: TGTGCCTGGAGTGGCGGGGGGGCGTCCCAGTACTTC. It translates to CAWSGGGASQYF.

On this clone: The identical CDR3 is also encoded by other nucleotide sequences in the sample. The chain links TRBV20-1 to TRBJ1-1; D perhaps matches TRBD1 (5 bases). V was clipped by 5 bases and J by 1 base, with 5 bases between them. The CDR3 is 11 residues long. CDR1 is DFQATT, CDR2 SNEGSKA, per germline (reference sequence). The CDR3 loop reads CSAGANTEAFF. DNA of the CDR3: TGCAGTGCTGGGGCGAACACTGAAGCTTTCTTT.

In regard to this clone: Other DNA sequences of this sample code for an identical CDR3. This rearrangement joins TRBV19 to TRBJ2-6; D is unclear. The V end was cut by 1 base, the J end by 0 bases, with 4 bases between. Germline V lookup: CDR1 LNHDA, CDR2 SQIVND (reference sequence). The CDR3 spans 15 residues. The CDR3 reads CASSIGSSGANVLTF. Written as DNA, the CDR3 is TGTGCCAGTAGTATAGGAAGCTCTGGGGCCAACGTCCTGACTTTC.

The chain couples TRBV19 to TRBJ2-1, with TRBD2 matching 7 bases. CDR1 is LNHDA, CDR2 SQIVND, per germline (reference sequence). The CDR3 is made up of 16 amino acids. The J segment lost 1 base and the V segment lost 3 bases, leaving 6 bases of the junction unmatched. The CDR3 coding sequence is TGTGCCAGTAGTATCGGAGCGGGGCAATCCTACAATGAGCAGTTCTTC. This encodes CASSIGAGQSYNEQFF.